These 17 T cell receptor beta chains share one sample of origin, sequenced in a study of blood T cell repertoires in COVID-19. Profiling relied on immunoSEQ multiplex PCR, and the TCRdb table lists in-frame clones only, not all of them. In the table there are roughly 60,000 clones, over 75% of which are singletons. The sequencing input was peripheral blood. These receptors were taken from an elderly man with acute or convalescent COVID-19.

This clone was counted a single time. J is TRBJ1-6 and V is TRBV11-2, with 9 bases identical to TRBD1. V shed 1 base, J shed 9 bases, and the junction held 7 bases outside the gene matches. The CDR3 runs to 16 residues. CDR1 is SGHAT, CDR2 FQNNGV, per germline. The CDR3 loop reads CASSLGVGQGLSPLHF. Written as DNA, the CDR3 is TGTGCCAGCAGCTTAGGCGTGGGACAGGGACTTTCACCCCTCCACTTT.

The chain combines TRBV7-2 with TRBJ1-5; a possible D gene is TRBD1 (6 bases). This CDR3 is 14 amino acids long. The V and J ends lost 6 bases and 4 bases respectively, with 13 bases between them. In germline, CDR1 is SGHTA, CDR2 FQGNSA. Here the CDR3 reads CASSSGTLNQPQHF. In DNA form, the CDR3 reads TGTGCCAGCAGTTCCGGGACACTAAATCAGCCCCAGCATTTT.

The rearrangement joins TRBV24-1 to TRBJ2-2; 9 nucleotides match TRBD2. Germline CDR1 KGHDR, CDR2 SFDVKD. V lost 4 bases and J lost 1; bases outside the gene matches: 9. This CDR3 contains 18 residues. The CDR3 loop reads CATSDPPKAGGNTGELFF. CDR3 sequence (DNA): TGTGCCACCAGTGACCCACCGAAAGCGGGGGGGAACACCGGGGAGCTGTTTTTT.

This clone was seen once. The chain combines TRBV10-3 with TRBJ1-1; 10 bases are shared with TRBD1. Germline V gives CDR1 ENHRY, CDR2 SYGVKD. Germline trimming cut 5 bases from V and 0 bases from J; bases unmatched to any gene: 9. The CDR3 length is 17 residues. CDR3 nucleotide sequence: TGTGCCATCAGTACCCGGGACAGGGGATACATGAACACTGAAGCTTTCTTT. Protein product: CAISTRDRGYMNTEAFF.

The V call is TRBV4-1, the J call TRBJ2-1, with D maybe TRBD1 (6 bases). Trimming stripped 1 base from V and 7 bases from J, with 14 bases between. The CDR3 loop spans 15 amino acids. Germline lookup yields CDR1 MGHRA and CDR2 YSYEKL. CDR3 protein: CASSQVNRVSNEQFF. The CDR3, as DNA: TGCGCCAGCAGCCAAGTAAACAGGGTATCAAATGAGCAGTTCTTC.

The chain joins TRBV4-2 to TRBJ1-1; D may be TRBD1 (5 bases). The germline V gene encodes CDR1 LGHNA and CDR2 YNFKEQ. V was clipped by 1 base and J by 6 bases, with 15 bases between them. The CDR3 is made up of 15 amino acids. CDR3 region: CASSQVGRADSEAFF. The CDR3 DNA follows: TGTGCCAGCAGCCAAGTGGGCAGGGCCGACTCTGAAGCTTTCTTT.

The J gene is TRBJ2-1, the V gene TRBV4-2, with D perhaps matching TRBD2 (5 bases). The CDR3 is made up of 15 amino acids. The germline V gene encodes CDR1 LGHNA and CDR2 YNFKEQ. V lost 0 bases and J 9 bases, leaving 15 bases between the germline ends. CDR3: CASSQDELVRSEQFF. Here the CDR3 DNA reads TGTGCCAGCAGCCAAGACGAACTAGTAAGGAGTGAGCAGTTCTTC.

The V gene is TRBV27, the J gene TRBJ2-2, with D perhaps matching TRBD2 (6 bases). Trimming stripped 8 bases from V and 5 bases from J, with 27 bases between. Germline-derived CDR1 and CDR2 are MNHEY and SMNVEV (reference sequence). The length of the CDR3 is 18 residues. The CDR3, as DNA: TGTGCCAGCCGGAAATGGGGGGTCGGGGTAGTAAAGACCGGGGAGCTGTTTTTT. It yields the protein CASRKWGVGVVKTGELFF.

V is TRBV3-1 (or the pseudogene TRBV3-2) and J is TRBJ2-1; 12 bases line up with TRBD2. Germline CDR1 reads LGHDT; CDR2 reads YNNKEL (reference sequence). V lost 1 base to trimming and J lost 6 bases; unmatched junction nucleotides: 10. There are 18 residues in the CDR3. This chain's CDR3 is CASSQVPSGGVLGNEQFF. In DNA form, the CDR3 reads TGTGCCAGCAGCCAAGTTCCTAGCGGGGGGGTATTGGGCAATGAGCAGTTCTTC.

The V and J genes are TRBV9 and TRBJ1-1; 9 bases align to TRBD1. There are 14 residues in the CDR3. Germline CDR1 reads SGDLS; CDR2 reads YYNGEE. Losses at the gene ends were 4 bases for V and 0 bases for J; bases not matched to a gene: 1. The CDR3 here is CASSRDRVNTEAFF. The DNA for the CDR3 is TGTGCCAGCAGCCGGGACAGGGTGAACACTGAAGCTTTCTTT.

This clone appeared a single time. This CDR3 reads CSVQDRGIQPQHF. CDR3 in DNA: TGCAGCGTTCAGGACAGGGGAATTCAGCCCCAGCATTTT. J is TRBJ1-5 and V is TRBV29-1; 9 bases line up with TRBD1. The CDR3 is made up of 13 amino acids. V lost 5 bases, J lost 6 bases, and 5 bases stayed unmatched. CDR1 is SQVTM, CDR2 ANQGSEA, per germline. The variable domain in full, completed from reference TRBV29-1 and TRBJ1-5, reads SAVISQKPSRDICQRGTSLTIQCQVDSQVTMMFWYRQQPGQSLTLIATANQGSEATYESGFVIDKFPISRPNLTFSTLTVSNMSPEDSSIYLCSVQDRGIQPQHFGDGTRLSIL.

The gene calls are TRBV6-5 and TRBJ1-1; 9 nucleotides line up with TRBD1. The CDR3 extends over 14 amino acids. Trimming at V came to 8 bases and at J to 1 base, leaving 5 bases not matched to a gene. Germline CDR1 reads MNHEY; CDR2 reads SVGAGI. This chain's CDR3 is CASLDRGWNTEAFF. The CDR3, as DNA: TGTGCCAGCCTGGACAGGGGCTGGAACACTGAAGCTTTCTTT.

The genes are TRBV12-5 and TRBJ1-6; no clear D. The CDR3 runs 17 residues. CDR1 LGHNT and CDR2 FRNRAP come from the germline V gene. V was cut by 0 bases and J by 2 bases, with 11 bases left in between. CDR3: CASGLVSLRTYNSPLHF. Here the CDR3 DNA reads TGTGCTAGTGGTTTGGTATCCTTGCGTACCTATAATTCACCCCTCCACTTT.

The chain has TRBV3-1 (or the pseudogene TRBV3-2) and TRBJ1-6; 9 bases agree with TRBD1. Trimming removed 6 bases from V and 7 bases from J; junction bases left unmatched: 4. The CDR3 loop spans 14 amino acids. The germline gives CDR1 LGHDT, CDR2 YNNKEL (reference sequence). The CDR3 is CASRGDRANSPLHF. As DNA, the CDR3 is TGTGCCAGCAGAGGGGACAGGGCAAATTCACCCCTCCACTTT.

The CDR3 sequence: CASSPSARQGSFYTF. CDR3 DNA: TGTGCCAGCAGCCCCTCGGCGAGGCAGGGGAGTTTCTACACCTTC. This chain links TRBV11-3 with TRBJ1-2, with D perhaps matching TRBD1 (6 bases). Germline V gene data show CDR1 as SGHNT and CDR2 as YENEEA. The V and J ends lost 5 bases and 10 bases respectively, with 23 bases between them. This CDR3 is built from 15 residues.

The chain has TRBV29-1 and TRBJ1-1; 9 bases match TRBD1. The CDR3 runs 13 residues. Germline V CDR1 and CDR2: SQVTM, ANQGSEA. In DNA, the CDR3 is TGCAGTGCAAAACAGGGGGCGCAGACTGAAGCTTTCTTT. This gives the protein CSAKQGAQTEAFF.

The V gene is TRBV3-1 (or the pseudogene TRBV3-2), the J gene TRBJ1-1; D is uncertain. The V and J ends lost 5 bases and 1 base respectively, with 5 bases between them. The V gene's germline CDR1 is LGHDT and CDR2 YNNKEL (reference sequence). This CDR3 is built from 12 residues. The CDR3 nucleotides are TGTGCCAGCAGCACCGGGAACACTGAAGCTTTCTTT. Amino acid sequence: CASSTGNTEAFF.